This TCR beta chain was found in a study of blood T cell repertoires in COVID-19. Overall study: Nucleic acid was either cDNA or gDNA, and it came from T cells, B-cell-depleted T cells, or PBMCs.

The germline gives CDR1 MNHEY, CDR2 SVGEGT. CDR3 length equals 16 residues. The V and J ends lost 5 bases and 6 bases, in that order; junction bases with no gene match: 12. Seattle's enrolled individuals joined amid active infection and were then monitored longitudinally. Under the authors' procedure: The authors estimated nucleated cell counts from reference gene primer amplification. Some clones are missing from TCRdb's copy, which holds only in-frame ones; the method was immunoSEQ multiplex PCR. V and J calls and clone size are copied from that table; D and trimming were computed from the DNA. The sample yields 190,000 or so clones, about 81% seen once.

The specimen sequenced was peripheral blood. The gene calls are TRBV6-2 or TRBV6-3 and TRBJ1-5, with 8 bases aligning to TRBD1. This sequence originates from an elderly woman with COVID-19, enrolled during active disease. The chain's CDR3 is CASSSAKDRAGQPQHF. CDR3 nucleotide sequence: TGTGCCAGCAGTAGTGCAAAGGACAGGGCAGGTCAGCCCCAGCATTTT.